This T cell receptor beta chain was retrieved from a study of response to subunit inactivated influenza vaccine. Each CDR3 protein is one row after TCRdb ran MiXCR on the RT-PCR reads. The sample contains 150,000 to 200,000 distinct CDR3 sequences, less than 15% of which appear only once. As concerns this clonotype: At one end, the junction sequence differs from germline, possibly due to a read error.

Germline CDR1 is MDHEN and CDR2 is SYDVKM. The length of the CDR3 is 16 residues. These data are also associated with another study on T cells expressing NK-cell markers. From that study: TCR beta cDNA was made by 5'RACE template switching with UMIs. Where a handful of donors were concerned, these clonotypes also led the CD3+CD56-NKG2C+ fraction.

The specimen comprised CD8+ T cells sorted from PBMCs, sampled roughly 12 days after vaccination. This TCR was recovered from a man aged 45-65 years who received an inactivated influenza vaccine. The chain couples TRBV28 to TRBJ2-7; D might be TRBD1 or TRBD2, each matching 5 bases. The chain's CDR3 is CASSFNPGPGLDEQSF. The CDR3 DNA follows: TGTGCCAGCAGTTTCAATCCGGGACCGGGGTTAGACGAGCAGTCCTTC. Full variable domain (rest looked up from reference TRBV28 and TRBJ2-7): DVKVTQSSRYLVKRTGEKVFLECVQDMDHENMFWYRQDPGLGLRLIYFSYDVKMKEKGDIPEGYSVSREKKERFSLILESASTNQTSMYLCASSFNPGPGLDEQSFGPGTRLTVT.